This T cell receptor (beta chain) appears in the sequencing data of a study of blood T cell repertoires in COVID-19. Some clones are missing from TCRdb's copy, which holds only in-frame ones; the method was immunoSEQ multiplex PCR. Of some 21,000 clones in the sample, 75% to 95% were seen once. What was sequenced was peripheral blood. The receptor comes from a human donor in a cohort sampled during active COVID-19.

The CDR3 sequence is CASGSIGDTEAFF. The CDR3 nucleotides read TGTGCTAGTGGGTCTATCGGGGACACTGAAGCTTTCTTT. The V call is TRBV12-5, the J call TRBJ1-1; D not certain. There are 13 residues in the CDR3. Germline assignment: CDR1 LGHNT and CDR2 FRNRAP. V was pared by 6 bases and J by 3 bases, with 11 bases between. Full variable domain (missing parts from reference TRBV12-5 and TRBJ1-1): DARVTQTPRHKVTEMGQEVTMRCQPILGHNTVFWYRQTMMQGLELLAYFRNRAPLDDSGMPKDRFSAEMPDATLATLKIQPSEPRDSAVYFCASGSIGDTEAFFGQGTRLTVV.